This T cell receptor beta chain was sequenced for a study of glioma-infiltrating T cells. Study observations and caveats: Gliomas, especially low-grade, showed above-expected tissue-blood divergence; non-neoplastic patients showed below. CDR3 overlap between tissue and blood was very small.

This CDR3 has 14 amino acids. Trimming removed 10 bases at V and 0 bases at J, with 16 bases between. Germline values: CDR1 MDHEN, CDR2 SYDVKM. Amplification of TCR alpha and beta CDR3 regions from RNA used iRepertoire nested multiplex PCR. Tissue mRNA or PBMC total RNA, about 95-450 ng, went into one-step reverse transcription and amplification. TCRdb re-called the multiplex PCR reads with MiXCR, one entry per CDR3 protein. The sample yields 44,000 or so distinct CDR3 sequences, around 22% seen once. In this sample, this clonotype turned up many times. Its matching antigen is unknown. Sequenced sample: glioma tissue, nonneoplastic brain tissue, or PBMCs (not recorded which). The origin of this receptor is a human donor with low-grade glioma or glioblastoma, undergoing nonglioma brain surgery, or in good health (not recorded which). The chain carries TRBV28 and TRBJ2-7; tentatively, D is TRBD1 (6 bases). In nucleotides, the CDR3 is TGTGCCACCTTCGGAAGGGACATCTCCTACGAGCAGTACTTC. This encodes CATFGRDISYEQYF. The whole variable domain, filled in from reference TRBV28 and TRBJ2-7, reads DVKVTQSSRYLVKRTGEKVFLECVQDMDHENMFWYRQDPGLGLRLIYFSYDVKMKEKGDIPEGYSVSREKKERFSLILESASTNQTSMYLCATFGRDISYEQYFGPGTRLTVT.